The next 8 T cell receptor beta chains were all read from a single sample in a study of shared clonotypes between healthy human individuals. Clones were sequenced by immunoSEQ multiplex PCR, and TCRdb holds only the in-frame ones, with some missing. The repertoire consists of 2 million to 2.5 million clones, with roughly 95% occurring once and the leading ten covering approximately 0.13%. The material sequenced was naive CD4+ T cells sorted from blood. Subset here: CD45RA+ positively selected. The receptor set was obtained from a man younger than 30 in good health.

This sequence joins TRBV27 and TRBJ2-1, with 9 bases matching TRBD1. Germline V gene lookup returns CDR1 MNHEY and CDR2 SMNVEV (reference sequence). CDR3 length: 15 residues. The V segment lost 3 bases and the J segment 2 bases; nucleotides outside the gene matches: 2. CDR3 in amino acids: CASSFGQGTYNEQFF. DNA of the CDR3: TGTGCCAGCAGTTTCGGACAGGGGACCTACAATGAGCAGTTCTTC.

The rearrangement uses TRBV5-1 and TRBJ2-7; weak D call: TRBD2 (6 bases). The V end lost 0 bases, the J end lost 0 bases, and 13 bases lay between the germline ends. Germline V gives CDR1 SGHRS, CDR2 YFSETQ. The CDR3 spans 16 residues. The CDR3 loop reads CASSLGRGTYSYEQYF. CDR3 DNA sequence: TGCGCCAGCAGCTTGGGCCGGGGGACTTACTCCTACGAGCAGTACTTC.

In this sample, this clone turned up once. The V call is TRBV10-1, the J call TRBJ2-4; D assignment may be TRBD1 or TRBD2 (6 bases each). With 0 bases removed from V and 1 base from J, the gap between germline ends came to 16 bases. The germline CDR1 and CDR2 sequences are WNHNN and SYGVQD (reference sequence). The CDR3 totals 18 residues. The CDR3 sequence is CASSESAGHKGAKNIQYF. CDR3 DNA sequence: TGCGCCAGCAGTGAGTCGGCGGGACACAAAGGGGCCAAAAACATTCAGTACTTC.

This chain links TRBV11-2 with TRBJ1-5; D possibly corresponds to TRBD1 (5 bases). CDR1 and CDR2 (germline): SGHAT, FQNNGV. The CDR3 runs to 13 residues. V shed 2 bases and J shed 6 bases, with 8 bases lying between them. The CDR3 DNA reads as TGTGCCAGCAGCTTAACGACAGTTCAGCCCCAGCATTTT. Translated, it gives CASSLTTVQPQHF.

The rearrangement joins TRBV9 to TRBJ2-2; 9 nucleotides agree with TRBD2. The CDR3 covers 16 residues. V dropped 0 bases and J dropped 1; count of bases not matched to a gene: 1. Germline assignment: CDR1 SGDLS and CDR2 YYNGEE. The CDR3 loop is CASSVASGMNTGELFF. The CDR3 nucleotides are TGTGCCAGCAGCGTAGCTAGCGGGATGAACACCGGGGAGCTGTTTTTT. Looking up the rest from reference TRBV9 and TRBJ2-2 gives the full variable domain: DSGVTQTPKHLITATGQRVTLRCSPRSGDLSVYWYQQSLDQGLQFLIQYYNGEERAKGNILERFSAQQFPDLHSELNLSSLELGDSALYFCASSVASGMNTGELFFGEGSRLTVL.

This chain links TRBV7-6 with TRBJ2-2, with D uncertain. The CDR3 has 14 amino acids. The V end was cut by 2 bases, the J end by 2 bases, with 6 bases between. CDR1 and CDR2 (germline): SGHVS, FNYEAQ. The chain's CDR3 is CASSLFGNTGELFF. The CDR3 DNA follows: TGTGCCAGCAGCTTATTTGGAAACACCGGGGAGCTGTTTTTT.

The chain is built from TRBV11-2 and TRBJ2-3; D unresolved. Germline V gene sequence: CDR1 SGHAT, CDR2 FQNNGV. This CDR3 has 12 amino acids. V was pared by 1 base and J by 7 bases, with 6 bases between. The CDR3 DNA is TGTGCCAGCAGCTTAGCCCAACATACGCAGTATTTT. It yields the protein CASSLAQHTQYF.

The genes are TRBV7-3 and TRBJ1-6, with D possibly matching TRBD1 (5 bases). CDR1 is SGHTA, CDR2 FQGTGA, per germline. V dropped 1 base and J dropped 4 bases, with 8 bases sitting between them. The CDR3 contains 15 residues. In DNA form, the CDR3 reads TGTGCCAGCAGCTTAATGGGGGATTATAATTCACCCCTCCACTTT. Its protein product is CASSLMGDYNSPLHF.